Shown below are 28 T cell receptor beta chains from a single sample sequenced in a study of early T cells in non-severe SARS-CoV-2 infection. One entry per CDR3 protein results from TCRdb running MiXCR on the 5' RACE reads. The sample includes 52,000 or so distinct CDR3 sequences, roughly an eighth seen only once; the top ten take less than 1.5%. Sequenced sample: whole blood. Receptors originate from an adult who was a healthcare worker with PCR-confirmed SARS-CoV-2 infection or an uninfected control (not recorded which).

About this clonotype: One junction end disagrees with the germline gene, perhaps due to a read error. This chain joins TRBV7-9 and TRBJ2-7; TRBD1 matches 10 bases. The germline V gene encodes CDR1 SEHNR and CDR2 FQNEAQ (reference sequence). This CDR3 has 16 residues. The CDR3 spells CASSFQTGTGAYVQYF. The CDR3 nucleotides read TGTGCCAGCAGCTTCCAAACCGGGACAGGGGCCTACGTGCAGTACTTC.

This chain joins TRBV18 and TRBJ2-3; unclear D gene. V dropped 1 base and J dropped 2 bases, with 7 bases sitting between them. The germline V gene has CDR1 KGHSH and CDR2 LQKENI. The CDR3 is made up of 14 amino acids. This CDR3 reads CASSPLGPTDTQYF. The CDR3 bases are TGTGCCAGCTCACCACTCGGGCCCACAGATACGCAGTATTTT.

This chain joins TRBV6-5 and TRBJ1-2; perhaps TRBD1 as D (6 bases). The CDR3 is made up of 14 amino acids. V lost 6 bases to trimming and J lost 3 bases, with 14 bases between them. CDR1 is MNHEY and CDR2 is SVGAGI in the germline V gene. The CDR3 sequence: CASSSQGSDYGYTF. CDR3 DNA sequence: TGTGCCAGCAGCTCACAGGGATCTGACTATGGCTACACCTTC.

This clonotype turned up a few times. This chain joins TRBV29-1 and TRBJ2-2; 10 nucleotides line up with TRBD1. Germline loops: CDR1 SQVTM, CDR2 ANQGSEA. The CDR3 runs 14 residues. Germline trimming cut 4 bases from V and 7 bases from J; bases unmatched to any gene: 6. CDR3 DNA: TGCAGCGTTGGAGAGGGACAGGGGAACGGGGAGCTGTTTTTT. Translated, it gives CSVGEGQGNGELFF.

This clonotype was observed at least ten times. The chain is built from TRBV30 and TRBJ2-3, with 8 bases that match TRBD1. The CDR3 covers 19 residues. V shed 0 bases, J shed 6 bases, and the junction held 20 bases outside the gene matches. Per the germline V gene, CDR1 is GTSNPN and CDR2 is SVGIG (reference sequence). CDR3 in DNA: TGTGCCTGGAGTGTACTATCAATTGGACAGGGAAGTGAGATGGATACGCAGTATTTT. It is translated as CAWSVLSIGQGSEMDTQYF.

This clonotype was seen repeatedly, ten times or more. The chain uses TRBV5-1 and TRBJ2-7; TRBD1 is a possible D gene (5 bases). Germline assignment: CDR1 SGHRS and CDR2 YFSETQ. V dropped 0 bases and J dropped 3 bases, with 10 bases sitting between them. The CDR3 spans 14 residues. The CDR3 loop is CASSLGQLSYEQYF. The CDR3 bases are TGCGCCAGCAGCTTGGGACAGCTAAGCTACGAGCAGTACTTC.

The chain carries TRBV2 and TRBJ2-4; no reliable D call. The germline V gene encodes CDR1 SNHLY and CDR2 FYNNEI. The CDR3 consists of 14 residues. V dropped 4 bases and J dropped 5 bases, with 12 bases sitting between them. The CDR3 DNA is TGTGCCAGCAGTGTTTCCCTAGTCGAAAACATTCAGTACTTC. Translation gives CASSVSLVENIQYF. Combining the CDR3 with reference TRBV2 and TRBJ2-4 gives the whole variable domain EPEVTQTPSHQVTQMGQEVILRCVPISNHLYFYWYRQILGQKVEFLVSFYNNEISEKSEIFDDQFSVERPDGSNFTLKIRSTKLEDSAMYFCASSVSLVENIQYFGAGTRLSVL.

This clonotype was found a few times. V gene TRBV6-5 combines with J gene TRBJ1-2; TRBD1 agrees at 7 bases. The CDR3 spans 13 residues. With V trimmed by 6 bases and J by 6 bases, 7 bases remained unmatched. The V gene's germline CDR1 is MNHEY and CDR2 SVGAGI. DNA of the CDR3: TGTGCCAGCAGCGGGAGACAGGGCGATGGCTACACCTTC. It codes for CASSGRQGDGYTF.

There are many counts of this clonotype. V and J are TRBV3-1 and TRBJ2-1; D is undetermined. This CDR3 comprises 15 residues. From germline, CDR1 is LGHDT and CDR2 YNNKEL (reference sequence). V dropped 1 base and J dropped 1 base, with 8 bases sitting between them. CDR3 sequence (DNA): TGTGCCAGCAGCCAAGCCCTAGTGTCCTACAATGAGCAGTTCTTC. Its translation: CASSQALVSYNEQFF.

This clonotype turned up a few times. CDR3 sequence: CASFHPGQSSYNSPLHF. Written as DNA, the CDR3 is TGTGCCAGCTTTCATCCGGGACAGAGCTCCTATAATTCACCCCTCCACTTT. The rearrangement joins TRBV6-1 to TRBJ1-6; 7 bases are shared with TRBD1. Trimming cost V 8 bases and J 0 bases; bases outside gene matches: 10. Germline CDR1 MNHNS, CDR2 SASEGT. CDR3 length: 17 amino acids.

The CDR3 loop reads CSARLVDTQYF. CDR3 nucleotide sequence: TGCAGTGCTAGGTTGGTGGATACGCAGTATTTT. The chain carries TRBV20-1 and TRBJ2-3; D is undetermined. V was pared by 3 bases and J by 6 bases, with 7 bases between. The germline V gene has CDR1 DFQATT and CDR2 SNEGSKA (reference sequence). This CDR3 is built from 11 residues.

This clonotype was observed a few times. The CDR3 bases are TGTGCCAGCGGGGCAAGGGGCTACGAGCAGTACTTC. Protein sequence: CASGARGYEQYF. The gene calls are TRBV19 and TRBJ2-7; possibly TRBD1 or TRBD2 for D (5 bases each). Per the germline V gene, CDR1 is LNHDA and CDR2 is SQIVND (reference sequence). The V gene lost 9 bases and the J gene lost 3 bases, with 12 bases spanning the gap. CDR3 length: 12 residues.

The V gene is TRBV19, the J gene TRBJ2-6; no clear D gene. V lost 0 bases and J 0 bases, leaving 12 bases between the germline ends. The CDR3 is 18 amino acids. Germline V gives CDR1 LNHDA, CDR2 SQIVND (reference sequence). The CDR3 region is CASSIDPIVSSGANVLTF. The CDR3, as DNA: TGTGCCAGTAGTATAGATCCGATCGTATCCTCTGGGGCCAACGTCCTGACTTTC.

The table lists this clonotype with a few counts. The rearrangement uses TRBV12-3 or TRBV12-4 and TRBJ2-1; D is possibly TRBD2 (6 bases). Trimming cost V 8 bases and J 5 bases, with 19 bases left between them. The CDR3 has 15 residues. CDR3 protein: CASRAWRAGHNEQFF. CDR3 nucleotides: TGTGCCAGCCGGGCGTGGAGGGCGGGGCACAATGAGCAGTTCTTC.

V usage is TRBV19 and J usage is TRBJ1-5; TRBD1 is a possible D gene (6 bases). Trimming cost V 6 bases and J 3 bases, with 12 bases left between them. Germline lookup yields CDR1 LNHDA and CDR2 SQIVND (reference sequence). The CDR3 spans 14 residues. The CDR3 sequence: CASRGASNNQPQHF. The DNA for the CDR3 is TGTGCCAGTAGGGGGGCCTCAAACAATCAGCCCCAGCATTTT.

This clonotype was recorded many times. The V call is TRBV29-1, the J call TRBJ2-7; D might be TRBD1 (6 bases). Trimming took 7 bases from V and 3 from J, leaving 10 bases between them. There are 11 residues in the CDR3. Germline V gene sequence: CDR1 SQVTM, CDR2 ANQGSEA. The CDR3 sequence: CSGADSYEQYF. CDR3 nucleotides: TGCAGCGGCGCGGACAGCTACGAGCAGTACTTC.

In its sample, this clonotype was seen many times. This chain links TRBV6-2 or TRBV6-3 with TRBJ2-5, with 13 bases lining up with TRBD2. Germline trimming cut 6 bases from V and 3 bases from J; bases unmatched to any gene: 7. CDR1 and CDR2 (germline): MNHEY, SVGEGT. This CDR3 comprises 16 residues. CDR3 sequence: CASRRLGLAGEETQYF. As DNA, the CDR3 is TGTGCCAGCAGACGACTTGGACTAGCGGGGGAAGAGACCCAGTACTTC.

The J gene is TRBJ2-7, the V gene TRBV11-3; possible D gene TRBD2, 5 bases. With 5 bases removed from V and 0 bases from J, the gap between germline ends came to 11 bases. The CDR3 is 14 residues long. The germline gives CDR1 SGHNT, CDR2 YENEEA. For the CDR3, the DNA is TGTGCCAGCAGCCCCGGGATATTCTCCTACGAGCAGTACTTC. Amino acids: CASSPGIFSYEQYF.

The genes are TRBV9 and TRBJ1-1; D is ambiguous. V was cut by 0 bases and J by 5 bases, with 11 bases left in between. From germline, CDR1 is SGDLS and CDR2 YYNGEE. The CDR3 length is 14 residues. The CDR3 loop reads CASSVGEFGTEAFF. The CDR3 nucleotides are TGTGCCAGCAGCGTAGGGGAATTTGGGACTGAAGCTTTCTTT.

V gene TRBV9 combines with J gene TRBJ2-4; no definite D call. Looked up from germline, CDR1 is SGDLS and CDR2 is YYNGEE. This CDR3 has 14 residues. The germline V and J ends were trimmed by 4 bases and 0 bases, with 8 bases remaining between them. CDR3 DNA sequence: TGTGCCAGCAGCCCGGGCCTAGCCAAAAACATTCAGTACTTC. Residues: CASSPGLAKNIQYF. Drawing the rest from reference TRBV9 and TRBJ2-4, the complete variable domain is DSGVTQTPKHLITATGQRVTLRCSPRSGDLSVYWYQQSLDQGLQFLIQYYNGEERAKGNILERFSAQQFPDLHSELNLSSLELGDSALYFCASSPGLAKNIQYFGAGTRLSVL.

The rearrangement joins TRBV30 to TRBJ2-1; D unclear. The germline V gene encodes CDR1 GTSNPN and CDR2 SVGIG (reference sequence). The V end lost 5 bases, the J end lost 5 bases, and 10 bases lay between the germline ends. There are 12 residues in the CDR3. As DNA, the CDR3 is TGTGCCTGGGGGAACATTGACAATGAGCAGTTCTTC. This codes for CAWGNIDNEQFF.

This clonotype was counted between two and nine times. CDR3 protein: CASSDTGTDTDTQYF. The CDR3 DNA follows: TGCGCCAGCAGTGACACCGGGACCGACACAGATACGCAGTATTTT. The chain couples TRBV10-1 to TRBJ2-3; D possibly uses TRBD1 or TRBD2 (5 bases each). Germline CDR1 is WNHNN and CDR2 is SYGVQD (reference sequence). The CDR3 runs to 15 residues. V lost 3 bases and J lost 2, with 12 bases in between.

The CDR3 region is CASSFGALDPWAFF. Here the CDR3 DNA reads TGTGCCAGCAGCTTTGGGGCGTTGGACCCGTGGGCTTTCTTT. V usage is TRBV5-5 and J usage is TRBJ1-1, with D possibly being TRBD1 (5 bases). Germline V lookup: CDR1 SGHKS, CDR2 YYEKEE (reference sequence). The CDR3 loop spans 14 amino acids. V shed 2 bases and J shed 11 bases, with 19 bases lying between them.

This clonotype was observed a few times. The chain links TRBV29-1 to TRBJ2-2; unclear D gene. Germline V gene sequence: CDR1 SQVTM, CDR2 ANQGSEA. Trimming stripped 3 bases from V and 2 bases from J, with 7 bases between. The CDR3 sequence is 13 residues long. The CDR3 sequence is CSVDEVNTGELFF. The CDR3, as DNA: TGCAGCGTTGATGAGGTCAACACCGGGGAGCTGTTTTTT.

The table lists this clonotype with many counts. The chain joins TRBV6-6 to TRBJ1-1; 10 bases are shared with TRBD1. The CDR3 is 17 residues long. V lost 5 bases to trimming and J lost 3 bases; unmatched junction nucleotides: 12. CDR1 and CDR2 (germline): MNHNY, SVGAGI (reference sequence). CDR3 in amino acids: CASSAGTGESVDTEAFF. CDR3 coding DNA: TGTGCCAGCAGTGCCGGGACAGGGGAGTCCGTCGACACTGAAGCTTTCTTT.

This clonotype was observed a few times. At one end the junction does not follow the germline gene, possibly because of a read error. V and J are TRBV7-7 and TRBJ2-2, with D perhaps matching TRBD1 or TRBD2 (5 bases each). In germline, CDR1 is SSHAT, CDR2 FNYEAQ (reference sequence). This CDR3 spans 16 amino acids. The DNA for the CDR3 is TGTGCTAGCAGCCCTACACCCCCGGGGACCGGCGGGGAGCTGTTTTTT. As protein: CASSPTPPGTGGELFF.

The gene calls are TRBV29-1 and TRBJ1-1; D may be TRBD1 (6 bases). The length of the CDR3 is 14 residues. Trimming took off 6 bases at V and 4 bases at J, with 18 bases between the two ends. The germline gives CDR1 SQVTM, CDR2 ANQGSEA. The CDR3 is CSVQNTGLGTEAFF. The CDR3 DNA reads TGCAGCGTCCAAAATACAGGGCTTGGCACTGAAGCTTTCTTT.

This clonotype was picked up a small number of times. CDR3 amino acids: CAISRQGGETQYF. The CDR3 region has the DNA TGTGCCATCAGCAGACAGGGAGGGGAGACCCAGTACTTC. This chain joins TRBV10-3 and TRBJ2-5; D is tentatively TRBD1 or TRBD2 (7 bases each). The CDR3 contains 13 residues. In germline, CDR1 is ENHRY, CDR2 SYGVKD. V shed 6 bases and J shed 5 bases, with 13 bases lying between them.